One sample yielded the 8 T cell receptor beta chains listed below, sequenced in a study of blood T cells in healthy people across ages. With a J-beta primer mix and a sample-barcoded 5' primer, a second PCR ran about 7 to 12 cycles. MiXCR, run by TCRdb on the 5' RACE reads, gives a single entry per CDR3 protein. The sample holds some 700,000 distinct CDR3 sequences, roughly 47% seen once. Sequenced input: blood. The origin of the receptors is a woman aged 60-75 years in good health.

This clonotype was found once. The CDR3 carries no conserved terminal phenylalanine or tryptophan, so it likely arises from a read error. V and J are TRBV12-3 or TRBV12-4 and TRBJ2-3, with 10 bases aligning to TRBD1. The CDR3 covers 16 residues. J lost 3 bases, V lost 3 bases, and 6 bases had no gene match. The CDR3 DNA reads TGTGCCAGCAGTTTGGACGGGACAGGGGTAACAGATACGCAGTATTCC. Translation gives CASSLDGTGVTDTQYS.

The chain is built from TRBV7-9 and TRBJ1-6; tentatively, D is TRBD1 (5 bases). Germline V gene sequence: CDR1 SEHNR, CDR2 FQNEAQ (reference sequence). The V and J ends lost 6 bases and 5 bases respectively, with 23 bases between them. This CDR3 has 18 amino acids. The CDR3 here is CASRPSTWGDPDNSPLHF. CDR3 nucleotides: TGTGCCAGCAGGCCGTCCACGTGGGGGGATCCAGATAATTCACCCCTCCACTTT.

This clonotype showed up just a few times. The chain uses TRBV6-5 and TRBJ2-7; TRBD1 matches at 7 bases. Per germline, CDR1 MNHEY and CDR2 SVGAGI. V lost 5 bases and J lost 2; bases outside the gene matches: 9. This CDR3 is built from 15 residues. The CDR3 reads CASSPDRDSTYEQYF. CDR3 nucleotide sequence: TGTGCCAGCAGTCCTGACCGGGACAGCACCTACGAGCAGTACTTC.

A word on this clonotype: The junction departs from germline at one end; a sequencing error may be responsible. V is TRBV3-1 and J is TRBJ2-1; 12 nucleotides match TRBD2. The CDR3 totals 18 residues. From germline, CDR1 is LGHDT and CDR2 YNNKEL (reference sequence). The CDR3 nucleotides read TGTGTCAGCAGCCAACGTTTTACGGGACTAGCGGGTCCTCAAGAGCAGTTCTTC. Protein: CVSSQRFTGLAGPQEQFF.

The chain carries TRBV27 and TRBJ2-7, with a possible D match to TRBD2 (5 bases). Germline assignment: CDR1 MNHEY and CDR2 SMNVEV (reference sequence). Trimming removed 5 bases at V and 3 bases at J, with 20 bases between. The CDR3 runs 16 residues. The CDR3 nucleotides are TGTGCCAGCAGTCGAAGCGGAGCCGGGGAGTTCTACGAGCAGTACTTC. Translated: CASSRSGAGEFYEQYF.

Only a few counts were recorded for this clonotype. V usage is TRBV14 and J usage is TRBJ1-1; D gene uncertain. The ends were cut back, 0 bases at V and 6 bases at J, with 5 bases in the middle. Germline CDR1 SGHDN, CDR2 FVKESK. The CDR3 sequence is 12 residues long. This chain's CDR3 is CASSQDRAEAFF. For the CDR3, the DNA is TGTGCCAGCAGCCAAGATCGTGCTGAAGCTTTCTTT.

Turning to this clonotype: One base away lies a much larger clone, so this may be a sequencing read error. The V and J genes are TRBV20-1 and TRBJ1-1; D gene uncertain. The CDR3 has 12 amino acids. In germline, CDR1 is DFQATT, CDR2 SNEGSKA (reference sequence). The ends were cut back, 2 bases at V and 0 bases at J, with 4 bases in the middle. The chain's CDR3 is CSARQLNTEAFF. The CDR3 bases are TGCAGTGCTAGACAGTTGAACACTGAAGCTTTCTTT.

This clonotype was counted many times. The J gene is TRBJ2-7, the V gene TRBV5-1; the D gene is possibly TRBD2 (6 bases). Germline V lookup: CDR1 SGHRS, CDR2 YFSETQ. The germline V and J ends were trimmed by 3 bases and 1 base, with 14 bases remaining between them. This CDR3 has 15 residues. The CDR3 coding sequence is TGCGCCAGCAGCTCTGCGGGGACTTTTTCCTACGAGCAGTACTTC. Translated, it gives CASSSAGTFSYEQYF. The full variable domain, completed using reference TRBV5-1 and TRBJ2-7, is KAGVTQTPRYLIKTRGQQVTLSCSPISGHRSVSWYQQTPGQGLQFLFEYFSETQRNKGNFPGRFSGRQFSNSRSEMNVSTLELGDSALYLCASSSAGTFSYEQYFGPGTRLTVT.